This T cell receptor beta chain appears in the sequencing data of a study of blood T cells in healthy people across ages. Using a J-beta primer mix together with a sample-barcoded 5' primer, a second PCR was run for about 6 to 11 cycles. Each CDR3 protein is one row after TCRdb ran MiXCR on the 5' RACE reads. The sample contains about 400,000 distinct CDR3 sequences, about 49% of which appear only once. Germline V gives CDR1 MNHEY, CDR2 SVGAGI. V was shortened by 6 bases and J by 0 bases, with 8 bases between the two germline ends. This CDR3 has 14 residues. The sequence was collected from a man in his fifties or sixties in good health. The chain carries TRBV6-5 and TRBJ1-4; D might be TRBD1 (6 bases). Sequencing input: blood. The CDR3 spells CASRKGATNEKLFF. CDR3 DNA sequence: TGTGCCAGCAGGAAGGGGGCAACTAATGAAAAACTGTTTTTT.